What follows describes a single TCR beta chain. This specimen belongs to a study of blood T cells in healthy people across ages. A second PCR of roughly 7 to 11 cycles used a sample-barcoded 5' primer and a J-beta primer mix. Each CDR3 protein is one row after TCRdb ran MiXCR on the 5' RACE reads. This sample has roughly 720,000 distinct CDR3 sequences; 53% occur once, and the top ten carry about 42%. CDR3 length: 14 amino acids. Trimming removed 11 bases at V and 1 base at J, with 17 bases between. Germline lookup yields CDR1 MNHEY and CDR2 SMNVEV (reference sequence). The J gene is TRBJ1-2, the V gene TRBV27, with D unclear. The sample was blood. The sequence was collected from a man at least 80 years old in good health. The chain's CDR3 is CAPRRAENNYGYTF. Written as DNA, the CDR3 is TGTGCCCCTCGTCGGGCAGAAAATAACTATGGCTACACCTTC.